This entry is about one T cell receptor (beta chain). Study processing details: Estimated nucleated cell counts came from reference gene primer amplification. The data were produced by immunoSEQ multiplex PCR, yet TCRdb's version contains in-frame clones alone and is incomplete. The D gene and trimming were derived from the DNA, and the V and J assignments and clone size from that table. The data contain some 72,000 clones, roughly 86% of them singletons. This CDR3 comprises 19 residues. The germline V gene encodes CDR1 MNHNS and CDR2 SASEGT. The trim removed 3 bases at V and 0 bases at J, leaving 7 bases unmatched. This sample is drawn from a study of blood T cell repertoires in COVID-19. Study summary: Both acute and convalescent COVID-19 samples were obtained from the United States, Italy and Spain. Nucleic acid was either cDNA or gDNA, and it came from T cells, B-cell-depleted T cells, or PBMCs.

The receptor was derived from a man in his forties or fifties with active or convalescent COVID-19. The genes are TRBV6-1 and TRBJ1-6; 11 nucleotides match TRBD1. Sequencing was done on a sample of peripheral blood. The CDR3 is CASSDLGQGGFSYNSPLHF. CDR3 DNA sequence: TGTGCCAGCAGTGATTTGGGACAGGGGGGTTTCTCCTATAATTCACCCCTCCACTTT.